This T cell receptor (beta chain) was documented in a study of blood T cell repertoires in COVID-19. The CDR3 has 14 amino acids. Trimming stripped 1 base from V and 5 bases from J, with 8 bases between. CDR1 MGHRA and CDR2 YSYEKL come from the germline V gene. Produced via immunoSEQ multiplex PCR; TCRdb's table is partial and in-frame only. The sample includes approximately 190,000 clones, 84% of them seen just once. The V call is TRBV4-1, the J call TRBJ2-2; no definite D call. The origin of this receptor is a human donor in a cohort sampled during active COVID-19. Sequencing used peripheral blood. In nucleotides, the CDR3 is TGCGCCAGCAGCCAAGGTCGGTTGACCGGGGAGCTGTTTTTT. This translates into CASSQGRLTGELFF.